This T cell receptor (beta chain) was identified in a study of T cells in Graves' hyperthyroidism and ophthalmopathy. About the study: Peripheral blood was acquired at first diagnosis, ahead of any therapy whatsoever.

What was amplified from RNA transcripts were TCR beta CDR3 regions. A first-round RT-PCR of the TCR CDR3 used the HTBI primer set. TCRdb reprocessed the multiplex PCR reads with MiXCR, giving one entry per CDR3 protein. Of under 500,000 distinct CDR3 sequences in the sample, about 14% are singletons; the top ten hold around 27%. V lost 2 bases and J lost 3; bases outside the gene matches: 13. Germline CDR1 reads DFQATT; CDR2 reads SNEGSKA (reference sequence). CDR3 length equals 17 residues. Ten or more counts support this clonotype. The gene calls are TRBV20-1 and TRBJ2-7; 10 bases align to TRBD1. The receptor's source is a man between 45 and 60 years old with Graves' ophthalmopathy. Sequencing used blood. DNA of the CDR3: TGCAGTGCTAGACCCCCTGAAATGACAGGGGGCAACTACGAGCAGTACTTC. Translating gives CSARPPEMTGGNYEQYF.